These 24 T cell receptor beta chains came from one sample sequenced in a study of blood T cell repertoires in COVID-19. Method: immunoSEQ multiplex PCR; TCRdb's copy keeps in-frame clones and lacks some. This sample carries about 68,000 clones, around 80% of them seen once, and the ten largest clones take around 25%. Sequenced sample: peripheral blood. Every receptor here comes from a human donor in a cohort sampled during active COVID-19.

The chain combines TRBV28 with TRBJ2-1, with 7 bases lining up with TRBD2. This CDR3 has 16 residues. Germline V gene sequence: CDR1 MDHEN, CDR2 SYDVKM. The V gene end was trimmed by 4 bases and the J gene end by 4 bases; junction bases not matched to a gene: 10. The CDR3: CASSSLGLPQYNEQFF. In nucleotides, the CDR3 is TGTGCCAGCAGTTCCTTGGGACTACCCCAATACAATGAGCAGTTCTTC.

This chain uses TRBV25-1 with TRBJ2-6; the match to TRBD2 covers 8 bases. Trimming took 7 bases from V and 0 from J; bases not matched to a gene: 5. Germline V CDR1 and CDR2: MGHDK, SYGVNS. The CDR3 sequence is 16 residues long. CDR3 sequence reads: CASTTAGGSGANVLTF. The CDR3 nucleotides read TGTGCCAGCACCACGGCGGGGGGCTCTGGGGCCAACGTCCTGACTTTC.

V is TRBV30 and J is TRBJ1-5; possible D gene TRBD1, 6 bases. The germline gives CDR1 GTSNPN, CDR2 SVGIG (reference sequence). The V gene lost 5 bases and the J gene lost 1 base, with 9 bases spanning the gap. This CDR3 has 13 amino acids. The CDR3 here is CAWGGPSNQPQHF. CDR3 nucleotides: TGTGCCTGGGGGGGGCCCAGCAATCAGCCCCAGCATTTT.

The chain is built from TRBV29-1 and TRBJ2-7; 7 bases are shared with TRBD1. The germline V gene encodes CDR1 SQVTM and CDR2 ANQGSEA. Trimming took 7 bases from V and 2 from J; bases not matched to a gene: 2. This CDR3 spans 11 amino acids. CDR3: CSAGQTYEQYF. CDR3 coding DNA: TGCAGCGCGGGACAGACCTACGAGCAGTACTTC.

This rearrangement joins TRBV21-1 to TRBJ2-5; TRBD2, the D gene given by the table, was not confirmed from the DNA. TRBV21-1 is assigned pseudogene status. The CDR3 is 16 amino acids. The CDR3 DNA reads as TGTGCCAGCAGCAACTTTGGCGGGGCGCTATGGGAGACCCAGTACTTC. It translates to CASSNFGGALWETQYF.

This rearrangement joins TRBV5-1 to TRBJ2-1; 8 bases line up with TRBD2. CDR3 length: 14 amino acids. The germline V gene has CDR1 SGHRS and CDR2 YFSETQ. Losses at the gene ends were 1 base for V and 7 bases for J; bases not matched to a gene: 4. The CDR3 sequence is CASSLSGRGNEQFF. Here the CDR3 DNA reads TGCGCCAGCAGCTTGTCCGGGAGGGGGAATGAGCAGTTCTTC.

The V call is TRBV3-1 (or the pseudogene TRBV3-2), the J call TRBJ2-4; 7 bases are a match to TRBD2. V was pared by 0 bases and J by 0 bases, with 11 bases of the junction left unmatched. This CDR3 is 19 amino acids long. The germline gives CDR1 LGHDT, CDR2 YNNKEL (reference sequence). CDR3 region: CASSQDQREQDEAKNIQYF. The CDR3 DNA is TGTGCCAGCAGCCAAGATCAGCGGGAACAGGATGAAGCCAAAAACATTCAGTACTTC.

J is TRBJ2-1 and V is TRBV15; 7 nucleotides align to TRBD2. In germline, CDR1 is LNHNV, CDR2 YYDKDF (reference sequence). This CDR3 spans 15 amino acids. The J segment lost 9 bases and the V segment lost 0 bases, leaving 8 bases of the junction unmatched. CDR3 loop: CATSRDLASGGEQFF. CDR3 in DNA: TGTGCCACCAGCAGAGATCTCGCTAGCGGAGGTGAGCAGTTCTTC. The full variable domain, completed using reference TRBV15 and TRBJ2-1, is DAMVIQNPRYQVTQFGKPVTLSCSQTLNHNVMYWYQQKSSQAPKLLFHYYDKDFNNEADTPDNFQSRRPNTSFCFLDIRSPGLGDTAMYLCATSRDLASGGEQFFGPGTRLTVL.

The chain recombines TRBV25-1 with TRBJ2-7; 7 bases fit TRBD2. The CDR3 spans 15 residues. J gave up 4 bases and V 4 bases, and 10 bases lay outside the gene matches. The germline V gene encodes CDR1 MGHDK and CDR2 SYGVNS. CDR3 in DNA: TGTGCCAGCAGTGCGGCGGGAGAGTCCAAATACGAGCAGTACTTC. It specifies CASSAAGESKYEQYF.

V gene TRBV7-2 combines with J gene TRBJ1-6; TRBD1 aligns across 9 bases. Trimming took 2 bases from V and 6 from J; bases not matched to a gene: 5. There are 16 residues in the CDR3. Germline loops: CDR1 SGHTA, CDR2 FQGNSA. The CDR3 loop reads CASSLLGTGSNSPLHF. The CDR3 coding sequence is TGTGCCAGCAGCTTACTAGGGACAGGGAGTAATTCACCCCTCCACTTT.

This chain connects TRBV7-8 to TRBJ2-3, with a possible D match to TRBD2 (6 bases). Per the germline V gene, CDR1 is SGHVS and CDR2 is FQNEAQ. Trimming took off 1 base at V and 5 bases at J, with 13 bases between the two ends. This CDR3 region has 15 residues. CDR3 nucleotide sequence: TGTGCCAGCAGCTTAGTGGCGGGGCCGAGAGATACGCAGTATTTT. Translation: CASSLVAGPRDTQYF.

This clone has a single count. CDR3 region: CASGSGLAGDNEQFF. CDR3 DNA: TGTGCCAGCGGGTCCGGACTAGCGGGAGACAATGAGCAGTTCTTC. V gene TRBV28 combines with J gene TRBJ2-1; 13 bases match TRBD2. The germline V gene encodes CDR1 MDHEN and CDR2 SYDVKM. CDR3 size: 15 residues. The ends lost 8 bases at V and 5 bases at J; junction bases unmatched: 6.

V usage is TRBV27 and J usage is TRBJ2-5; the match to TRBD2 covers 13 bases. Losses at the gene ends were 7 bases for V and 2 bases for J; bases not matched to a gene: 4. Germline values: CDR1 MNHEY, CDR2 SMNVEV (reference sequence). The CDR3 loop spans 15 amino acids. In nucleotides, the CDR3 is TGTGCCAGCACCAAACTAGCGGGAGGGCAAGAGACCCAGTACTTC. Translated: CASTKLAGGQETQYF.

This chain joins TRBV6-5 and TRBJ2-7; D might be TRBD1 (7 bases). This CDR3 is 12 amino acids long. The germline CDR1 and CDR2 sequences are MNHEY and SVGAGI. V lost 10 bases and J 2 bases, leaving 12 bases between the germline ends. The CDR3 DNA reads TGTGCCACCGGAGGGGGCGCCTACGAGCAGTACTTC. Its translation: CATGGGAYEQYF.

The chain uses TRBV29-1 and TRBJ2-3; D perhaps matches TRBD1 (5 bases). The CDR3 runs 14 residues. Germline CDR1 reads SQVTM; CDR2 reads ANQGSEA. V lost 6 bases to trimming and J lost 0 bases, with 13 bases between them. The CDR3 region has the DNA TGCAGCGTCACAGGTTTGTGGAGCACAGATACGCAGTATTTT. This encodes CSVTGLWSTDTQYF.

The chain uses TRBV12-3 or TRBV12-4 and TRBJ1-2; no definite D call. The CDR3 loop spans 13 amino acids. Trimming took off 5 bases at V and 5 bases at J, with 12 bases between the two ends. CDR3 sequence (DNA): TGTGCCAGCAGTCCCGAGTCGCGGTATGGCTACACCTTC. Translation: CASSPESRYGYTF.

The V gene is TRBV28, the J gene TRBJ1-1, with 8 bases that match TRBD1. Looked up from germline, CDR1 is MDHEN and CDR2 is SYDVKM. CDR3 size: 16 residues. V trimming: 6 bases; J trimming: 0 bases; junction bases outside the gene matches: 9. As DNA, the CDR3 is TGTGCCAGCAGGTTCAGGGGGCGACCCATGAACACTGAAGCTTTCTTT. Translated: CASRFRGRPMNTEAFF.

This chain connects TRBV6-6 to TRBJ2-7, with D perhaps matching TRBD1 (6 bases). The CDR3 extends over 14 amino acids. Germline CDR1 is MNHNY and CDR2 is SVGAGI (reference sequence). V lost 5 bases, J lost 7 bases, and 18 bases lay in between. The CDR3 sequence: CASSQIAGVGEQYF. The CDR3, as DNA: TGTGCCAGCAGTCAAATCGCAGGGGTGGGGGAGCAGTACTTC.

The rearrangement uses TRBV5-1 and TRBJ1-2; 11 bases line up with TRBD1. The CDR3 is 15 amino acids. Germline V gives CDR1 SGHRS, CDR2 YFSETQ. The junction had 6 bases not matched to a gene; V was cut back by 4 bases and J by 4 bases. The CDR3 is CASSPDRGPVYGYTF. CDR3 DNA sequence: TGCGCCAGCAGCCCGGACAGGGGGCCGGTCTATGGCTACACCTTC.

J is TRBJ2-5 and V is TRBV5-1; 8 bases fit TRBD1. Germline-derived CDR1 and CDR2 are SGHRS and YFSETQ. The junction had 7 bases not matched to a gene; V was cut back by 1 base and J by 5 bases. The CDR3 has 15 residues. The CDR3 coding sequence is TGCGCCAGCAGCTTGACCGGGACAGGAGTGGAGACCCAGTACTTC. Translating it yields CASSLTGTGVETQYF. Supplemented by reference TRBV5-1 and TRBJ2-5, the full variable domain reads KAGVTQTPRYLIKTRGQQVTLSCSPISGHRSVSWYQQTPGQGLQFLFEYFSETQRNKGNFPGRFSGRQFSNSRSEMNVSTLELGDSALYLCASSLTGTGVETQYFGPGTRLLVL.

The gene calls are TRBV25-1 and TRBJ2-5, with 9 positions matching TRBD2. J was trimmed by 3 bases and V by 8 bases; bases with no gene match: 10. This CDR3 has 15 amino acids. CDR1 is MGHDK and CDR2 is SYGVNS in the germline V gene. The CDR3 is CASGPSRGREETQYF. In nucleotides, the CDR3 is TGTGCCAGCGGCCCCTCCCGCGGGAGGGAAGAGACCCAGTACTTC.

The chain joins TRBV2 to TRBJ1-2, with 8 nucleotides matching TRBD1. Per the germline V gene, CDR1 is SNHLY and CDR2 is FYNNEI. V shed 6 bases, J shed 4 bases, and the junction held 10 bases outside the gene matches. The CDR3 has 15 residues. The CDR3 protein is CASRPDRGHLYGYTF. The CDR3 DNA sequence: TGTGCCAGCAGACCCGACAGGGGCCACCTCTATGGCTACACCTTC.

The genes are TRBV3-1 (or the pseudogene TRBV3-2) and TRBJ2-4; perhaps TRBD2 as D (5 bases). The V end was cut by 4 bases, the J end by 0 bases, with 10 bases between. The CDR3 has 15 residues. Per germline, CDR1 LGHDT and CDR2 YNNKEL (reference sequence). The CDR3 DNA reads as TGTGCCAGCAGCCGAGACTATACAGCCAAAAACATTCAGTACTTC. Translated: CASSRDYTAKNIQYF.

J is TRBJ1-5 and V is TRBV6-9; no clear D gene. With 8 bases removed from V and 2 bases from J, the gap between germline ends came to 13 bases. The germline V gene encodes CDR1 MNHGY and CDR2 SVAAGI. The CDR3 has 14 residues. The CDR3 DNA reads TGTGCCAGCCCCTTAGCAGCGCGCAATCAGCCCCAGCATTTT. This encodes CASPLAARNQPQHF.